This T cell receptor (beta chain) stems from a study of cytomegalovirus exposure and HLA in healthy donors. Findings of the study overall: As was reported, the classifier diagnosed cytomegalovirus status with high specificity and sensitivity.

V was pared by 2 bases and J by 7 bases, with 12 bases between. CDR3 length equals 14 residues. CDR1 is MNHEY and CDR2 is SMNVEV in the germline V gene (reference sequence). The PCR had 60 Vbeta and 13 Jbeta primers. Clones were read by immunoSEQ multiplex PCR, and TCRdb kept only the in-frame ones, dropping some. This sample yields 45,000 to 70,000 clones, of which around four fifths are seen a single time; approximately 2.8% belongs to the top ten. This clone was seen once. Its antigen is as yet unknown. The receptor was derived from a man in his fifties in good health and CMV-seronegative. Material for sequencing was PBMCs. The chain combines TRBV27 with TRBJ1-5; TRBD1 might be the D (5 bases). CDR3 amino acids: CASSLRVDRQPQHF. For the CDR3, the DNA is TGTGCCAGCAGTTTAAGAGTAGACAGACAGCCCCAGCATTTT.